A selection of T cell receptor beta chains follows, all from one sample in a study of T-cell reconstitution after alpha-beta-depleted transplantation in children. TCRdb reprocessed the PCR reads with MiXCR, giving one entry per CDR3 protein. The table records approximately 7,100 distinct CDR3 sequences, 16% of them present only once. This material consisted of PBMCs, taken before TCRalphabeta/CD19-depleted stem cell transplant. The receptors here all came from a boy younger than 10 with acute lymphoblastic leukemia, due to receive a stem cell transplant. The CDR3 runs from the conserved cysteine through the conserved F or W. Fields, in order: J gene, V gene, CDR3 protein.

J gene: TRBJ2-7
V gene: TRBV7-2
CDR3 protein: CASSLRSGPSYEQYF

J gene: TRBJ1-1
V gene: TRBV27
CDR3 protein: CASTGQGNTEAFF

J gene: TRBJ2-1
V gene: TRBV6-5
CDR3 protein: CASSYSGGQFF

J gene: TRBJ2-1
V gene: TRBV5-6
CDR3 protein: CASSSIGGYAQFF

J gene: TRBJ2-1
V gene: TRBV4-2
CDR3 protein: CASSLAPGTGNEQFF

J gene: TRBJ2-3
V gene: TRBV2
CDR3 protein: CASSDVGGGADTQYF

J gene: TRBJ2-1
V gene: TRBV14
CDR3 protein: CASSQGTRGEQFF

J gene: TRBJ1-1
V gene: TRBV6-2/TRBV6-3
CDR3 protein: CASSRRAGVSEAFF

J gene: TRBJ2-1
V gene: TRBV6-5
CDR3 protein: CASSSSPSYNEQFF

J gene: TRBJ2-3
V gene: TRBV3-1
CDR3 protein: CASARLAGVADTQYF

J gene: TRBJ2-7
V gene: TRBV12-3/TRBV12-4
CDR3 protein: CASRLSGETYEQYF

J gene: TRBJ2-5
V gene: TRBV12-3/TRBV12-4
CDR3 protein: CASSFSGEETQYF

J gene: TRBJ2-1
V gene: TRBV4-3
CDR3 protein: CASSQDELAASYNEQFF

J gene: TRBJ2-7
V gene: TRBV14
CDR3 protein: CASSTSGEQYF

J gene: TRBJ2-7
V gene: TRBV3-1
CDR3 protein: CASSQSLRDSNYEQYF

J gene: TRBJ1-6
V gene: TRBV9
CDR3 protein: CASSAPGWAPGSPLHF

J gene: TRBJ1-5
V gene: TRBV19
CDR3 protein: CASGQGNQPQHF

J gene: TRBJ2-7
V gene: TRBV5-3
CDR3 protein: CASSPHPLHEQYF

J gene: TRBJ2-7
V gene: TRBV7-6
CDR3 protein: CASSETVSRTEQYF

J gene: TRBJ1-2
V gene: TRBV12-3/TRBV12-4
CDR3 protein: CASSLSGGGSYGYTF

J gene: TRBJ1-1
V gene: TRBV6-5
CDR3 protein: CASSLTGDPRSEAFF

J gene: TRBJ2-3
V gene: TRBV5-1
CDR3 protein: CASSLGVSDTQYF

J gene: TRBJ2-4
V gene: TRBV7-2
CDR3 protein: CASSDKPGRDWENIQYF